One sample yielded the 29 T cell receptor beta chains listed below, sequenced in a study of T cell repertoires in cytomegalovirus infection. One entry per CDR3 protein, called by TCRdb with MiXCR from the reads. This repertoire shows roughly 100,000 distinct CDR3 sequences, 15% to 20% found once; its top ten account for around 8.5%. Sample: PBMCs. These receptors were obtained from a human donor in good health (CMV status not recorded). Some clones in this sample may be carry-over from other donors' samples.

In DNA, the CDR3 is TGCGCCAGCAGCCCGGACCGCAATTCGCAGTATTTT. Amino acids: CASSPDRNSQYF. The rearrangement links TRBV5-1 to TRBJ2-3; unclear D gene. The CDR3 spans 12 residues. The germline V and J ends were trimmed by 4 bases and 10 bases, with 13 bases remaining between them. Germline V lookup: CDR1 SGHRS, CDR2 YFSETQ.

The rearrangement joins TRBV7-3 to TRBJ2-5; TRBD2 matches 13 bases. Germline assignment: CDR1 SGHTA and CDR2 FQGTGA. The CDR3 runs 15 residues. V lost 4 bases, J lost 7 bases, and 6 bases stayed unmatched. CDR3 amino acids: CASSSTSGGQGTQYF. CDR3 nucleotides: TGTGCCAGCAGCTCGACTAGCGGGGGGCAGGGGACCCAGTACTTC.

This clonotype was recorded at least ten times. The rearrangement uses TRBV7-2 and TRBJ2-6; weak D call: TRBD1 (5 bases). The V and J ends lost 5 bases and 0 bases respectively, with 11 bases between them. Germline V gives CDR1 SGHTA, CDR2 FQGNSA. The CDR3 length is 16 residues. The DNA of the CDR3 is TGTGCCAGCAGCGCCGGACAAATCTCTGGGGCCAACGTCCTGACTTTC. Residues: CASSAGQISGANVLTF.

This clonotype was recorded once. The J gene is TRBJ1-5, the V gene TRBV2; 7 bases align to TRBD1. Trimming at V came to 7 bases and at J to 6 bases, leaving 9 bases not matched to a gene. The CDR3 loop spans 14 amino acids. The germline V gene has CDR1 SNHLY and CDR2 FYNNEI. The CDR3 DNA reads TGTGCCAGCAACCTCGACAGGGACGGTCAGCCCCAGCATTTT. It encodes CASNLDRDGQPQHF.

The table lists this clonotype with many counts. The chain has TRBV12-3 or TRBV12-4 and TRBJ1-2; maybe TRBD1 (5 bases). This CDR3 spans 14 amino acids. V lost 8 bases and J 2 bases, leaving 15 bases between the germline ends. CDR3 in DNA: TGTGCCAGCGGACACTCGGGGGAAAACTATGGCTACACCTTC. Translated: CASGHSGENYGYTF.

This clonotype was seen repeatedly, ten times or more. CDR3 coding DNA: TGTGCCAGCAGCTTAATCGGACACTCGAACACTGAAGCTTTCTTT. It codes for CASSLIGHSNTEAFF. This chain links TRBV7-8 with TRBJ1-1; a weak D match, TRBD1 (5 bases). CDR1 and CDR2 (germline): SGHVS, FQNEAQ. V was trimmed by 2 bases and J by 1 base, leaving 11 bases between them. The CDR3 has 15 amino acids.

A few counts support this clonotype. V is TRBV2 and J is TRBJ2-3; 7 nucleotides line up with TRBD1. This CDR3 spans 14 amino acids. Per the germline V gene, CDR1 is SNHLY and CDR2 is FYNNEI. J lost 0 bases, V lost 5 bases, and 2 bases had no gene match. For the CDR3, the DNA is TGTGCCAGCAGTCAGGGGGTTAGCACAGATACGCAGTATTTT. This translates into CASSQGVSTDTQYF.

This clonotype showed up many times. The chain uses TRBV2 and TRBJ1-6; D is undetermined. The length of the CDR3 is 13 residues. Germline CDR1 SNHLY, CDR2 FYNNEI. The ends were cut back, 6 bases at V and 11 bases at J, with 14 bases in the middle. In DNA, the CDR3 is TGTGCCAGCAGCCGACATGAACGGACACCCCTCCACTTT. Translating it yields CASSRHERTPLHF. The full variable domain, in which reference TRBV2 and TRBJ1-6 provide the parts outside the CDR3, is EPEVTQTPSHQVTQMGQEVILRCVPISNHLYFYWYRQILGQKVEFLVSFYNNEISEKSEIFDDQFSVERPDGSNFTLKIRSTKLEDSAMYFCASSRHERTPLHFGNGTRLTVT.

This clonotype was found many times. V is TRBV7-2 and J is TRBJ1-5; D is ambiguous. The V gene lost 4 bases and the J gene lost 4 bases, with 17 bases spanning the gap. The CDR3 sequence is 16 residues long. Germline V gene sequence: CDR1 SGHTA, CDR2 FQGNSA. Written as DNA, the CDR3 is TGTGCCAGCAGCTCCCTCGGAGGTAGAGGGAATCAGCCCCAGCATTTT. Its protein is CASSSLGGRGNQPQHF.

This clonotype occurred a few times. This chain links TRBV7-2 with TRBJ2-1; D gene unclear. CDR1 is SGHTA, CDR2 FQGNSA, per germline. This CDR3 is 12 amino acids long. V lost 1 base, J lost 7 bases, and 5 bases lay in between. The CDR3 protein is CASSLVENEQFF. In DNA form, the CDR3 reads TGTGCCAGCAGCTTAGTAGAAAATGAGCAGTTCTTC.

This sequence joins TRBV20-1 and TRBJ2-3, with TRBD2 matching 12 bases. The CDR3 is 15 residues long. Trimming took 6 bases from V and 4 from J; bases not matched to a gene: 8. Germline assignment: CDR1 DFQATT and CDR2 SNEGSKA (reference sequence). CDR3 coding DNA: TGCAGTGCATGGACTAGCGGGGCCGGGGCAGATACGCAGTATTTT. Encoded protein: CSAWTSGAGADTQYF.

The chain recombines TRBV12-3 or TRBV12-4 with TRBJ1-1; no reliable D call. CDR3 length: 13 amino acids. Trimming removed 5 bases from V and 4 bases from J, with 11 bases in between. As DNA, the CDR3 is TGTGCCAGCAGTCCCCGCCGAGGCACTGAAGCTTTCTTT. This gives the protein CASSPRRGTEAFF.

Ten or more counts support this clonotype. This sequence joins TRBV15 and TRBJ1-3; 9 positions agree with TRBD1. The CDR3 runs to 17 residues. The V segment lost 5 bases and the J segment 0 bases; nucleotides outside the gene matches: 8. CDR1 and CDR2 (germline): LNHNV, YYDKDF (reference sequence). CDR3 loop: CATSQGGTGLSGNTIYF. In DNA, the CDR3 is TGTGCCACCAGCCAAGGAGGGACAGGGCTCTCTGGAAACACCATATATTTT.

The chain joins TRBV28 to TRBJ1-2; 9 positions agree with TRBD1. This CDR3 region has 15 residues. Unmatched junction bases numbered 12, after V lost 6 bases and J lost 7 bases. CDR1 and CDR2 from the germline V gene are MDHEN and SYDVKM. The CDR3 reads CASRSSGTGFGGYTF. The CDR3 nucleotides are TGTGCCAGCAGGTCCTCCGGGACAGGGTTTGGTGGCTACACCTTC.

This clonotype has a handful of counts. The V call is TRBV5-1, the J call TRBJ2-2, with unresolved D. Trimming removed 3 bases at V and 5 bases at J, with 11 bases between. The CDR3 spans 14 residues. From germline, CDR1 is SGHRS and CDR2 YFSETQ. The CDR3 here is CASSSGVETGELFF. In DNA, the CDR3 is TGCGCCAGCAGCTCGGGTGTCGAGACCGGGGAGCTGTTTTTT. Complete variable domain (other parts from reference TRBV5-1 and TRBJ2-2): KAGVTQTPRYLIKTRGQQVTLSCSPISGHRSVSWYQQTPGQGLQFLFEYFSETQRNKGNFPGRFSGRQFSNSRSEMNVSTLELGDSALYLCASSSGVETGELFFGEGSRLTVL.

This clonotype was observed a few times. This chain uses TRBV10-3 with TRBJ2-3; D call uncertain. The CDR3 sequence is 14 residues long. Germline V lookup: CDR1 ENHRY, CDR2 SYGVKD. V was cut by 3 bases and J by 4 bases, with 11 bases left in between. This chain's CDR3 is CAISDYSVADTQYF. The CDR3 region has the DNA TGTGCCATCAGTGATTACAGCGTCGCAGATACGCAGTATTTT.

The rearrangement uses TRBV20-1 and TRBJ1-6; the D gene is possibly TRBD1 (5 bases). V shed 1 base and J shed 5 bases, with 9 bases lying between them. In germline, CDR1 is DFQATT, CDR2 SNEGSKA (reference sequence). The CDR3 consists of 14 residues. The chain's CDR3 is CSARVRGDNSPLHF. The CDR3 DNA reads TGCAGTGCTAGAGTTAGGGGCGATAATTCACCCCTCCACTTT.

The genes are TRBV29-1 and TRBJ2-3, with 11 bases fitting TRBD1. Losses at the gene ends were 3 bases for V and 4 bases for J; bases not matched to a gene: 6. CDR3 length equals 15 residues. Germline V gives CDR1 SQVTM, CDR2 ANQGSEA. Here the CDR3 DNA reads TGCAGCGTTGATCCCCGGACAGGGGGCGCAGATACGCAGTATTTT. Translating it yields CSVDPRTGGADTQYF.

At least ten counts were recorded for this clonotype. J is TRBJ1-5 and V is TRBV27, with D perhaps TRBD1 (5 bases). Germline lookup yields CDR1 MNHEY and CDR2 SMNVEV (reference sequence). CDR3 length: 13 amino acids. Deletions cut 0 bases from V and 7 bases from J, with 7 bases between. CDR3 in amino acids: CASSLSRDQPQHF. In DNA form, the CDR3 reads TGTGCCAGCAGTTTATCGCGGGACCAGCCCCAGCATTTT.

The V call is TRBV28, the J call TRBJ2-7; D uncertain. CDR3 size: 15 residues. The V end lost 4 bases, the J end lost 5 bases, and 18 bases lay between the germline ends. Germline V gene sequence: CDR1 MDHEN, CDR2 SYDVKM. The CDR3: CASSSYILTSNEQYF. CDR3 bases: TGTGCCAGCAGTTCCTATATTTTGACGAGCAACGAGCAGTACTTC.

In its sample, this clonotype was seen once. Germline and junction disagree at one end, which may indicate a read error. V usage is TRBV7-8 and J usage is TRBJ2-5, with 9 positions matching TRBD1. The CDR3 is 16 amino acids. The germline V gene encodes CDR1 SGHVS and CDR2 FQNEAQ. The CDR3 nucleotides are TGCGCCGGCAGCCGCTCCGGGACAGGGTACCAAGAGACCCAGTACTTC. Its translation: CAGSRSGTGYQETQYF.

This clonotype was detected ten times or more. This rearrangement joins TRBV11-1 to TRBJ1-6; D gene uncertain. The CDR3 consists of 13 residues. The germline CDR1 and CDR2 sequences are SGHAT and FQDESV (reference sequence). Trimming took 4 bases from V and 7 from J, leaving 8 bases between them. CDR3 amino acids: CASSYESNSPLHF. Written as DNA, the CDR3 is TGTGCCAGCAGCTATGAATCGAATTCACCCCTCCACTTT. Full variable domain (rest looked up from reference TRBV11-1 and TRBJ1-6): EAEVAQSPRYKITEKSQAVAFWCDPISGHATLYWYRQILGQGPELLVQFQDESVVDDSQLPKDRFSAERLKGVDSTLKIQPAELGDSAMYLCASSYESNSPLHFGNGTRLTVT.

This clonotype was seen ten or more times. This sequence joins TRBV2 and TRBJ2-1; 9 bases match TRBD2. Trimming at V came to 8 bases and at J to 9 bases, leaving 11 bases not matched to a gene. Germline V gene lookup returns CDR1 SNHLY and CDR2 FYNNEI. The CDR3 extends over 14 amino acids. The CDR3 coding sequence is TGTGCCAGCTGGGCCGAGCGGGGGGCTGGTGAGCAGTTCTTC. Translated, it gives CASWAERGAGEQFF. The entire variable domain, with the rest obtained from reference TRBV2 and TRBJ2-1, is as follows: EPEVTQTPSHQVTQMGQEVILRCVPISNHLYFYWYRQILGQKVEFLVSFYNNEISEKSEIFDDQFSVERPDGSNFTLKIRSTKLEDSAMYFCASWAERGAGEQFFGPGTRLTVL.

This clonotype appeared many times. The chain recombines TRBV7-9 with TRBJ1-1; no clear D. This CDR3 is 14 amino acids long. Germline values: CDR1 SEHNR, CDR2 FQNEAQ (reference sequence). Between the trimmed V and J ends, which lost 5 bases and 1 base, there was a span of 11 bases. The CDR3 sequence: CASSILRENTEAFF. CDR3 bases: TGTGCCAGCAGCATTCTCCGGGAGAACACTGAAGCTTTCTTT.

This sequence joins TRBV30 and TRBJ2-1, with D hard to call. Trimming shortened V by 4 bases and J by 0 bases, and 4 bases separated the two germline ends. The CDR3 sequence is 12 residues long. CDR1 and CDR2 (germline): GTSNPN, SVGIG (reference sequence). The CDR3 spells CAWTASYNEQFF. CDR3 nucleotides: TGTGCCTGGACCGCCTCCTACAATGAGCAGTTCTTC.

This clonotype was seen only a few times. This chain links TRBV20-1 with TRBJ1-2; D gene uncertain. V lost 0 bases and J lost 3, with 11 bases in between. The CDR3 length is 14 residues. The germline gives CDR1 DFQATT, CDR2 SNEGSKA (reference sequence). The CDR3 bases are TGCAGTGCTAGAGATGCCCGGGGAGACTATGGCTACACCTTC. Protein: CSARDARGDYGYTF.

This clonotype came up many times. The V gene is TRBV7-2, the J gene TRBJ2-3; D is unclear. V lost 4 bases to trimming and J lost 4 bases, with 6 bases between them. The germline CDR1 and CDR2 sequences are SGHTA and FQGNSA. This CDR3 region has 12 residues. CDR3 sequence: CASSSTPDTQYF. CDR3 DNA: TGTGCCAGCAGCTCAACCCCAGATACGCAGTATTTT.

This clonotype was seen repeatedly, ten times or more. The rearrangement joins TRBV20-1 to TRBJ1-1; possibly TRBD1 for D (5 bases). The CDR3 is 16 residues long. The V gene's germline CDR1 is DFQATT and CDR2 SNEGSKA (reference sequence). The V and J ends lost 6 bases and 0 bases respectively, with 20 bases between them. DNA for the CDR3: TGCAGTGCCTTGGACACAAATAAGGGGATGAACACTGAAGCTTTCTTT. It codes for CSALDTNKGMNTEAFF.

This clonotype has at least ten counts. This chain connects TRBV5-1 to TRBJ2-1; 8 bases agree with TRBD2. The CDR3 consists of 15 residues. V lost 3 bases to trimming and J lost 8 bases; unmatched junction nucleotides: 10. Germline lookup yields CDR1 SGHRS and CDR2 YFSETQ. The CDR3: CASSWSGLASDEQFF. The CDR3 DNA reads TGCGCCAGCAGCTGGTCAGGACTAGCCTCCGATGAGCAGTTCTTC. Full variable domain (rest looked up from reference TRBV5-1 and TRBJ2-1): KAGVTQTPRYLIKTRGQQVTLSCSPISGHRSVSWYQQTPGQGLQFLFEYFSETQRNKGNFPGRFSGRQFSNSRSEMNVSTLELGDSALYLCASSWSGLASDEQFFGPGTRLTVL.